Given below is one T cell receptor (beta chain) in context. The data were taken from a study of blood T cell repertoires in COVID-19. Germline values: CDR1 LNHDA, CDR2 SQIVND (reference sequence). Trimming removed 5 bases at V and 7 bases at J, with 14 bases between. CDR3 length equals 13 residues. In the source study's methods: Reference gene primer amplification in the assay estimated nucleated cell counts. TCRdb's table, derived via immunoSEQ multiplex PCR, lists solely in-frame clones and lacks some. Clone size and the V and J calls come from that table; the DNA yielded D and trimming. Of some 160,000 clones listed, approximately 90% are singletons.

This clonotype originated in a man aged 18-30 years with acute or convalescent COVID-19. The chain couples TRBV19 to TRBJ1-2; maybe TRBD1 (6 bases). Sequenced: peripheral blood. The DNA of the CDR3 is TGTGCCAGTAGTCCCCAGGGGACGGGTGGCTACACCTTC. Amino acids: CASSPQGTGGYTF.